The subject of this entry is one TCR beta chain. The CDR3 covers 17 residues. The germline V gene encodes CDR1 SGHTA and CDR2 FQGNSA. Trimming removed 6 bases from V and 3 bases from J; junction bases left unmatched: 10. The participants were between about 18 and 90 years old and came from some 23 US areas. Categorization into cohorts depended on clinical history that participants reported. The sample is drawn from a study of blood T cell repertoires in COVID-19. Study-level background: Nucleic acid was either cDNA or gDNA, and it came from T cells, B-cell-depleted T cells, or PBMCs.

Clones were read by immunoSEQ multiplex PCR, and TCRdb kept only the in-frame ones, dropping some. This sample has around 250,000 clones, with 88% found just once. Sequenced: PBMCs or T cells enriched from blood (not recorded which). The gene calls are TRBV7-2 and TRBJ2-3, with 12 bases aligning to TRBD2. The source of this sequence is a woman in her 40s with acute COVID-19. The CDR3 nucleotides read TGTGCCAGCAGTAAGACTAGCGGGAGTCCTCAGACAGATACGCAGTATTTT. Translating gives CASSKTSGSPQTDTQYF.